This T cell receptor (beta chain) was recorded in a study of T cells in Graves' hyperthyroidism and ophthalmopathy. Template material for amplifying TCR beta CDR3 regions consisted of RNA transcripts. First-round RT-PCR of the TCR CDR3 relied on the HTBI primer set. TCRdb used MiXCR to reprocess the multiplex PCR reads, holding one entry per CDR3 protein. The sample comprises approximately 380,000 distinct CDR3 sequences, approximately 17% of which are singletons, and 35% to 50% rests with the top ten. The CDR3 is 16 residues long. V was pared by 0 bases and J by 5 bases, with 14 bases between. In germline, CDR1 is LGHNA, CDR2 YNFKEQ.

Sequencing used blood. The chain has TRBV4-2 and TRBJ1-5, with D possibly matching TRBD1 (6 bases). The sequence came from a man in his late teens or twenties with Graves' ophthalmopathy. The chain's CDR3 is CASSQDGGRGDQPQHF. The CDR3 nucleotides read TGTGCCAGCAGCCAAGATGGGGGGAGGGGGGATCAGCCCCAGCATTTT.